The clone carrying this T cell receptor beta chain has ten or more counts. The antigen remains unidentified. At one end, the junction sequence differs from germline, possibly due to a read error. The data belong to a study of liver allograft versus peripheral blood T cells. The wider study: Recipients' peripheral blood T cell receptor repertoires were compared with those in transplanted livers. General study points: Within liver allografts, T cell receptor repertoires were reportedly different from those in peripheral blood.

One entry per CDR3 protein results from TCRdb running MiXCR on the reads. Of some 10,000 distinct CDR3 sequences listed, 19% are singletons. Per the germline V gene, CDR1 is SEHNR and CDR2 is FQNEAQ (reference sequence). There are 15 residues in the CDR3. The receptor comes from a human patient who had a liver transplant. Some of the T cells may derive from the graft donor. The chain recombines TRBV7-9 with TRBJ2-1; weak D call: TRBD1 (6 bases). CDR3 sequence reads: CASSPTGNAYSEQFF. CDR3 DNA: TGTGCCAGCAGCCCAACAGGGAACGCTTACAGTGAGCAGTTCTTC.